One T cell receptor beta chain is described in this entry. Its antigen is not identified. cDNA libraries of TCR beta carried unique molecular identifiers. From 1 to 10 million T cells, hundreds of thousands of cDNA molecules were obtained. One entry per CDR3 protein, called by TCRdb with MiXCR from the PCR reads. The sample has approximately 400,000 distinct CDR3 sequences, around a third seen once; the top ten hold around 15%. The CDR3 length is 17 residues. Per the germline V gene, CDR1 is DFQATT and CDR2 is SNEGSKA (reference sequence). The V and J ends lost 5 bases and 0 bases, in that order; junction bases with no gene match: 8. These data are taken from a study of post-analysis software for immune sequencing data. Whole-study findings and limits: Included in a set of roughly 5 TRBV segments more frequent in patients than controls were TRBV5-6, TRBV5-1 and TRBV20-1.

The chain combines TRBV20-1 with TRBJ2-3; 13 nucleotides line up with TRBD2. The TCR sequence derives from a girl between 10 and 17 years old with multiple sclerosis. The sequenced material came from blood. CDR3 sequence: CSALPGLAGPSTDTQYF. In nucleotides, the CDR3 is TGCAGTGCTCTGCCGGGACTAGCGGGGCCGAGCACAGATACGCAGTATTTT.